This T cell receptor (beta chain) was recorded in a study of STAT5B mutations in CD4+ large granular lymphocyte leukemia. Study-wide results and limits: The CD4+ versus CD8+ T-LGLL clonality difference may reflect limited sample size.

As to this clone: Antigen specificity is unknown.

Sequencing was at survey level. Produced via immunoSEQ multiplex PCR; TCRdb's table is partial and in-frame only. The sample yields about 38,000 clones, around 80% seen once. Germline trimming cut 6 bases from V and 4 bases from J; bases unmatched to any gene: 3. The CDR3 has 13 amino acids. Germline V gene lookup returns CDR1 LNHDA and CDR2 SQIVND (reference sequence). The origin of this receptor is a human donor in good health. The sequenced material came from CD4+ T cells from blood buffy coats. This chain connects TRBV19 to TRBJ2-5, with 9 bases lining up with TRBD1. CDR3 coding DNA: TGTGCCAGTAGGGTGACAGGGGGAGAGACCCAGTACTTC. Encoded protein: CASRVTGGETQYF.